The 10 T cell receptor beta chains below all came from one sample that was sequenced in a study of CD8+CD57+ T cells in acquired aplastic anemia. It was genomic DNA that served as the template for profiling TCR beta VDJ and CDR3. Each CDR3 protein gets one entry after TCRdb re-called the reads with MiXCR. The sample consists of around 150,000 distinct CDR3 sequences, 41% of them appearing once. The sample consisted of sorted CD4+, CD8+, or CD8+CD57+ T cells (not recorded which) from PBMCs. These receptors all come from a human donor in good health, serving as a control.

The V call is TRBV20-1, the J call TRBJ2-1, with TRBD2 matching over 13 bases. This CDR3 region has 13 residues. Germline lookup yields CDR1 DFQATT and CDR2 SNEGSKA (reference sequence). CDR3 sequence (DNA): TGCAGCCAGACTAGCGGGGGGTACAATGAGCAGTTCTTC. Translation gives CSQTSGGYNEQFF.

This clonotype was recorded at least ten times. V and J are TRBV5-1 and TRBJ2-1; D is unresolved. V was trimmed by 0 bases and J by 7 bases, leaving 11 bases between them. CDR1 and CDR2 from the germline V gene are SGHRS and YFSETQ. The CDR3 length is 14 residues. Here the CDR3 reads CASSLGTPRNEQFF. The CDR3 DNA reads as TGCGCCAGCAGCTTGGGGACCCCCCGGAATGAGCAGTTCTTC.

Only a few counts were recorded for this clonotype. The genes are TRBV24-1 and TRBJ2-3; 7 bases match TRBD1. Germline CDR1 and CDR2: KGHDR and SFDVKD. V shed 4 bases and J 2 bases; nucleotides not matched to a gene: 5. The CDR3 is made up of 15 amino acids. CDR3 sequence: CATSETGTVTDTQYF. The CDR3 DNA sequence: TGTGCCACCAGTGAAACCGGGACAGTCACAGATACGCAGTATTTT.

Notes on this clonotype: A read error may be the cause here, since a much bigger clone is one base away. The rearrangement joins TRBV6-1 to TRBJ2-1, with D possibly being TRBD1 or TRBD2 (5 bases each). The CDR3 sequence is 13 residues long. The V gene's germline CDR1 is MNHNS and CDR2 SASEGT. Here the CDR3 DNA reads TGTGTCAGCAGCCGGGGACCGTACAATGAGCAGTTCTTC. This codes for CVSSRGPYNEQFF.

The V and J genes are TRBV7-1 and TRBJ2-3; 8 nucleotides agree with TRBD2. TRBV7-1 is designated an ORF whose function remains uncertain. The CDR3 spans 19 residues. Trimming cost V 2 bases and J 1 base; bases outside gene matches: 14. The CDR3 DNA follows: TGTGCCAGCAGCTCACGGGGGGGAACGGGGTATGGGGGCACAGATACGCAGTATTTT. Its protein product is CASSSRGGTGYGGTDTQYF.

This clonotype was counted at least ten times. V is TRBV6-6 and J is TRBJ1-1, with unresolved D. CDR3 length equals 13 residues. The V and J ends lost 2 bases and 6 bases respectively, with 10 bases between them. Germline lookup yields CDR1 MNHNY and CDR2 SVGAGI (reference sequence). The CDR3 is CASSYKVSAEAFF. CDR3 in DNA: TGTGCCAGCAGTTACAAGGTCTCAGCTGAAGCTTTCTTT.

The chain links TRBV9 to TRBJ1-6; D gene unclear. From germline, CDR1 is SGDLS and CDR2 YYNGEE. This CDR3 region has 15 residues. V was shortened by 0 bases and J by 7 bases, with 11 bases between the two germline ends. The DNA of the CDR3 is TGTGCCAGCAGCGTAGACGGGCTCCCCAATTCACCCCTCCACTTT. This encodes CASSVDGLPNSPLHF.

This clonotype was recorded a few times. The rearrangement uses TRBV10-3 and TRBJ1-4; no clear D. CDR3 size: 13 residues. The V and J ends lost 6 bases and 5 bases respectively, with 10 bases between them. The V gene's germline CDR1 is ENHRY and CDR2 SYGVKD. The CDR3 DNA is TGTGCCATCAGACGAGGAGGGAATGAAAAACTGTTTTTT. This translates into CAIRRGGNEKLFF.

This clonotype has just a few counts. The rearrangement joins TRBV9 to TRBJ2-5; D may be TRBD1 (5 bases). This CDR3 has 15 residues. V dropped 4 bases and J dropped 2 bases, with 15 bases sitting between them. Germline V gene data show CDR1 as SGDLS and CDR2 as YYNGEE. CDR3 in amino acids: CASSPNLRAQETQYF. The CDR3 nucleotides are TGTGCCAGCAGCCCTAACCTCAGGGCACAAGAGACCCAGTACTTC. Full variable domain (outside the CDR3, taken from reference TRBV9 and TRBJ2-5): DSGVTQTPKHLITATGQRVTLRCSPRSGDLSVYWYQQSLDQGLQFLIQYYNGEERAKGNILERFSAQQFPDLHSELNLSSLELGDSALYFCASSPNLRAQETQYFGPGTRLLVL.

The V call is TRBV7-9, the J call TRBJ2-5; D uncertain. Germline V gene lookup returns CDR1 SEHNR and CDR2 FQNEAQ (reference sequence). Trimming shortened V by 0 bases and J by 0 bases, and 8 bases separated the two germline ends. The CDR3 runs 15 residues. CDR3 residues: CASSLAQMYQETQYF. CDR3 in DNA: TGTGCCAGCAGCTTAGCGCAGATGTACCAAGAGACCCAGTACTTC.